The 27 T cell receptor beta chains in this list originate from one sample, sequenced in a study of blood T cells in healthy people across ages. Primers used in a second PCR of roughly 7 to 12 cycles were a sample-barcoded 5' primer and a J-beta primer mix. TCRdb used MiXCR to reprocess the 5' RACE reads, holding one entry per CDR3 protein. Of hundreds of thousands of distinct CDR3 sequences listed, about 44% are singletons. Sequencing input: blood. The receptors come from a man aged 25 to 45 in good health.

J is TRBJ2-1 and V is TRBV7-9; tentatively, D is TRBD2 (6 bases). Germline V gene sequence: CDR1 SEHNR, CDR2 FQNEAQ (reference sequence). The length of the CDR3 is 15 residues. The V end lost 5 bases, the J end lost 3 bases, and 14 bases lay between the germline ends. CDR3 sequence (DNA): TGTGCCAGCAGCCGGGTGGCGGGAATCTACAATGAGCAGTTCTTC. Translation: CASSRVAGIYNEQFF.

J is TRBJ2-4 and V is TRBV12-3 or TRBV12-4; D tentatively reads TRBD1 or TRBD2 (5 bases each). The CDR3 consists of 14 residues. Trimming pared 2 bases from V and 9 bases from J, leaving 14 bases between. The CDR3 here is CASSLRPRDPIQYF. CDR3 nucleotide sequence: TGTGCCAGCAGTTTAAGGCCACGGGACCCCATTCAGTACTTC.

The table lists this clonotype with a few counts. V and J are TRBV11-1 and TRBJ1-6; maybe TRBD1 (6 bases). The germline V gene encodes CDR1 SGHAT and CDR2 FQDESV (reference sequence). V lost 4 bases and J lost 5, with 9 bases in between. This CDR3 comprises 14 residues. The CDR3 DNA sequence: TGTGCCAGCAGCTCCAGGGGAAATAATTCACCCCTCCACTTT. Translated, it gives CASSSRGNNSPLHF.

The chain carries TRBV20-1 and TRBJ2-7; 9 bases are shared with TRBD2. Trimming removed 5 bases from V and 1 base from J; junction bases left unmatched: 6. The CDR3 spans 14 residues. Germline V gene lookup returns CDR1 DFQATT and CDR2 SNEGSKA (reference sequence). The CDR3 DNA sequence: TGCAGTGCTGGAAGGCTAGCGGGGTCCTACGAGCAGTACTTC. It translates to CSAGRLAGSYEQYF.

This chain uses TRBV6-2 or TRBV6-3 with TRBJ1-2; D uncertain. This CDR3 spans 14 amino acids. Germline V gives CDR1 MNHEY, CDR2 SVGEGT. V gave up 0 bases and J gave up 2 bases, with 7 bases separating them. The CDR3 DNA sequence: TGTGCCAGCAGTTACTCCCCAAGCAACTATGGCTACACCTTC. Protein sequence: CASSYSPSNYGYTF.

This chain links TRBV9 with TRBJ2-7; D perhaps matches TRBD2 (5 bases). The CDR3 contains 12 residues. Germline lookup yields CDR1 SGDLS and CDR2 YYNGEE. Trimming pared 0 bases from V and 6 bases from J, leaving 7 bases between. CDR3 nucleotide sequence: TGTGCCAGCAGCGTAGGAGGGAGCGAGCAGTACTTC. Protein: CASSVGGSEQYF.

On this clonotype itself: One end of the junction is discordant with germline, which a read error may explain. This sequence joins TRBV7-7 and TRBJ2-1; 10 bases agree with TRBD1. The germline gives CDR1 SSHAT, CDR2 FNYEAQ (reference sequence). The CDR3 has 14 residues. The CDR3 DNA reads TGTGCTAGCAGCTCGCGGACAGGGGGTAGTGAGCAGTTCTTC. This gives the protein CASSSRTGGSEQFF.

The chain links TRBV5-1 to TRBJ1-1; D is ambiguous. CDR3 size: 13 residues. Trimming took off 0 bases at V and 4 bases at J, with 7 bases between the two ends. CDR1 and CDR2 from the germline V gene are SGHRS and YFSETQ. The DNA for the CDR3 is TGCGCCAGCAGCTTGGGTATGAGCACTGAAGCTTTCTTT. The encoded protein is CASSLGMSTEAFF.

This clonotype is a singleton in its sample. The V call is TRBV4-2, the J call TRBJ1-6; unclear D gene. The V end lost 0 bases, the J end lost 11 bases, and 8 bases lay between the germline ends. Germline assignment: CDR1 LGHNA and CDR2 YNFKEQ. The CDR3 is made up of 13 amino acids. The CDR3 DNA is TGTGCCAGCAGCCAAGATCGGGGTACACCCCTCCACTTT. This gives the protein CASSQDRGTPLHF.

The chain carries TRBV6-2 or TRBV6-3 and TRBJ2-7; TRBD2 is a possible D gene (5 bases). This CDR3 contains 16 residues. V shed 0 bases and J shed 4 bases, with 16 bases lying between them. CDR1 and CDR2 (germline): MNHEY, SVGEGT. In nucleotides, the CDR3 is TGTGCCAGCAGTTACTCTCTGAGTTATGGAGGATACGAGCAGTACTTC. Its protein is CASSYSLSYGGYEQYF.

The V and J genes are TRBV6-2 or TRBV6-3 and TRBJ2-6, with D hard to call. Trimming took 4 bases from V and 2 from J, leaving 12 bases between them. In germline, CDR1 is MNHEY, CDR2 SVGEGT. This CDR3 contains 16 residues. CDR3 coding DNA: TGTGCCAGCAGTTCCCTCGACGGAGCTGGGGCCAACGTCCTGACTTTC. Encoded protein: CASSSLDGAGANVLTF.

J is TRBJ1-2 and V is TRBV6-2 or TRBV6-3; unclear D gene. V was clipped by 6 bases and J by 4 bases, with 12 bases between them. This CDR3 has 13 residues. Germline assignment: CDR1 MNHEY and CDR2 SVGEGT. The CDR3 loop reads CASSRTHSYGYTF. In DNA form, the CDR3 reads TGTGCCAGCAGCCGCACTCACAGCTATGGCTACACCTTC.

This clonotype was counted many times. The chain has TRBV10-2 and TRBJ1-1; D remains ambiguous. Germline V CDR1 and CDR2: WSHSY, SAAADI. CDR3 length equals 13 residues. V was trimmed by 3 bases and J by 1 base, leaving 6 bases between them. As DNA, the CDR3 is TGCGCCAGCAGTGATTGGGGGAACACTGAAGCTTTCTTT. Translating gives CASSDWGNTEAFF.

This chain uses TRBV29-1 with TRBJ2-3, with D uncertain. Germline values: CDR1 SQVTM, CDR2 ANQGSEA. Trimming removed 4 bases from V and 2 bases from J, with 7 bases in between. The CDR3 is 12 residues long. CDR3 sequence: CSVGQLTDTQYF. The CDR3 nucleotides read TGCAGCGTTGGGCAGCTCACAGATACGCAGTATTTT.

This clonotype was found a few times. V is TRBV5-1 and J is TRBJ2-3; 8 positions match TRBD2. CDR3 length: 15 amino acids. The trim removed 0 bases at V and 5 bases at J, leaving 5 bases unmatched. Germline CDR1 is SGHRS and CDR2 is YFSETQ. In DNA form, the CDR3 reads TGCGCCAGCAGCTTGGATGGGACTAGAAGAGATACGCAGTATTTT. This encodes CASSLDGTRRDTQYF.

This clonotype was detected ten times or more. The chain links TRBV5-1 to TRBJ2-5; TRBD1 is a possible D gene (5 bases). Between the trimmed V and J ends, which lost 1 base and 3 bases, there was a span of 7 bases. The CDR3 has 13 amino acids. In germline, CDR1 is SGHRS, CDR2 YFSETQ. Written as DNA, the CDR3 is TGCGCCAGCAGCTTGCTAGGGGAAGAGACCCAGTACTTC. Protein product: CASSLLGEETQYF.

The CDR3, as DNA: TGCAGTGCCAGGGAGATCACCTACAATGAGCAGTTCTTC. Protein sequence: CSAREITYNEQFF. The chain recombines TRBV20-1 with TRBJ2-1; perhaps D is TRBD1 or TRBD2 (5 bases each). V was shortened by 6 bases and J by 2 bases, with 11 bases between the two germline ends. Germline V CDR1 and CDR2: DFQATT, SNEGSKA (reference sequence). The CDR3 is 13 amino acids.

The chain combines TRBV12-3 or TRBV12-4 with TRBJ1-6, with 9 bases identical to TRBD1. The V and J ends lost 5 bases and 7 bases, in that order; junction bases with no gene match: 6. There are 15 residues in the CDR3. The CDR3 reads CASSILTGGNSPLHF. The CDR3 DNA follows: TGTGCCAGCAGTATCTTGACAGGGGGAAATTCACCCCTCCACTTT.

This clonotype was found a few times. The V and J genes are TRBV11-3 and TRBJ2-3, with TRBD1 matching over 9 bases. The germline V gene has CDR1 SGHNT and CDR2 YENEEA. The CDR3 sequence is 14 residues long. With 5 bases clipped from V and 4 bases from J, the junction kept 4 bases outside the gene matches. This chain's CDR3 is CASSKGQGPDTQYF. As DNA, the CDR3 is TGTGCCAGCAGCAAGGGACAGGGCCCAGATACGCAGTATTTT.

The CDR3 loop reads CASSWDILSSTDTQYF. In DNA, the CDR3 is TGCGCCAGCAGCTGGGATATTCTATCTAGCACAGATACGCAGTATTTT. The chain links TRBV5-1 to TRBJ2-3; D uncertain. V gave up 3 bases and J gave up 0 bases, with 14 bases separating them. This CDR3 contains 16 residues. Germline V gene lookup returns CDR1 SGHRS and CDR2 YFSETQ.

Only a few counts were recorded for this clonotype. This chain uses TRBV5-1 with TRBJ1-4; D is ambiguous. The V and J ends lost 0 bases and 5 bases respectively, with 5 bases between them. CDR1 and CDR2 (germline): SGHRS, YFSETQ. The CDR3 is made up of 13 amino acids. CDR3 nucleotides: TGCGCCAGCAGCTTGGCCATAAATGAAAAACTGTTTTTT. Its protein product is CASSLAINEKLFF.

This chain joins TRBV29-1 and TRBJ1-2; 9 bases agree with TRBD1. With 7 bases clipped from V and 7 bases from J, the junction kept 10 bases outside the gene matches. Germline V gene data show CDR1 as SQVTM and CDR2 as ANQGSEA. There are 13 residues in the CDR3. In DNA, the CDR3 is TGCAGCGCCGTGACAGGGGGATTGGGTGGCTACACCTTC. Protein sequence: CSAVTGGLGGYTF.

The chain combines TRBV20-1 with TRBJ1-6, with unresolved D. Germline V gives CDR1 DFQATT, CDR2 SNEGSKA (reference sequence). The V gene lost 6 bases and the J gene lost 4 bases, with 7 bases spanning the gap. CDR3 size: 12 residues. The CDR3 coding sequence is TGCAGTGCGATCGATTATAATTCACCCCTCCACTTT. Translating gives CSAIDYNSPLHF.

This clonotype was observed a few times. The chain combines TRBV15 with TRBJ1-4, with a tentative D call TRBD1 (5 bases). V shed 9 bases and J shed 3 bases, with 20 bases lying between them. The CDR3 totals 16 residues. In germline, CDR1 is LNHNV, CDR2 YYDKDF (reference sequence). This CDR3 is CATGDGSIGANEKLFF. Written as DNA, the CDR3 is TGTGCCACAGGGGACGGCAGCATAGGCGCTAATGAAAAACTGTTTTTT.

This clonotype has just a few counts. The V gene is TRBV7-9, the J gene TRBJ2-7; D perhaps matches TRBD1 (5 bases). The J call may be incorrect, as the DNA end agrees better with TRBJ2-4. Germline CDR1 is SEHNR and CDR2 is FQNEAQ (reference sequence). CDR3 size: 15 residues. CDR3 sequence reads: CASTHQTVSKNIQYF. The CDR3, as DNA: TGTGCCAGCACCCATCAGACAGTCAGCAAAAACATTCAGTACTTC.

This clonotype came up a few times. The chain employs TRBV12-3 or TRBV12-4 and TRBJ2-1; 9 nucleotides line up with TRBD2. With 0 bases clipped from V and 11 bases from J, the junction kept 14 bases outside the gene matches. The CDR3 contains 17 residues. CDR3 bases: TGTGCCAGCAGTTTAGCTGGGTCGCGAGCGGGGGGTTTAAAGCAGTTCTTC. This translates into CASSLAGSRAGGLKQFF.

This clonotype was detected a few times. The chain has TRBV5-1 and TRBJ2-3; TRBD1 is a possible D gene (6 bases). The length of the CDR3 is 13 residues. With 2 bases removed from V and 6 bases from J, the gap between germline ends came to 10 bases. Germline-derived CDR1 and CDR2 are SGHRS and YFSETQ. CDR3 residues: CASSLWGPDTQYF. In DNA, the CDR3 is TGCGCCAGCAGCTTATGGGGGCCTGATACGCAGTATTTT.